This TCR beta chain was retrieved from a study of beta chain features in type 1 diabetes. Study-wide results and limits: Any role of HLA type in TCRB rearrangement remained unresolved here.

Donors underwent one heparinised blood draw, about 120 mL on average. Reverse transcribing all isolated RNA meant expressed TCRB transcripts were sequenced. Samples of naive, central memory and regulatory T cells yielded a mean of about 3.7 million reads. Here immunoSEQ multiplex PCR was the method, and the copy in TCRdb shows in-frame clones only, minus some. The sample has 850,000 to 900,000 clones, roughly 16% seen once; the top ten hold around 0.02%. As concerns this clone: Its antigen is currently unknown.

The CDR3 is 14 residues long. Germline CDR1 reads LGHNT; CDR2 reads FRNRAP. J gave up 12 bases and V 4 bases, and 8 bases lay outside the gene matches. The material sequenced was naive CD4+ T cells from blood. The V and J genes are TRBV12-5 and TRBJ2-1; 11 bases align to TRBD2. The origin of this receptor is a woman aged 18-29 years in good health. CDR3 bases: TGTGCTAGTGGTTCGCCTTCTAGCGGGGGGAGGCAGTTCTTC. It is translated as CASGSPSSGGRQFF. Supplemented by reference TRBV12-5 and TRBJ2-1, the full variable domain reads DARVTQTPRHKVTEMGQEVTMRCQPILGHNTVFWYRQTMMQGLELLAYFRNRAPLDDSGMPKDRFSAEMPDATLATLKIQPSEPRDSAVYFCASGSPSSGGRQFFGPGTRLTVL.